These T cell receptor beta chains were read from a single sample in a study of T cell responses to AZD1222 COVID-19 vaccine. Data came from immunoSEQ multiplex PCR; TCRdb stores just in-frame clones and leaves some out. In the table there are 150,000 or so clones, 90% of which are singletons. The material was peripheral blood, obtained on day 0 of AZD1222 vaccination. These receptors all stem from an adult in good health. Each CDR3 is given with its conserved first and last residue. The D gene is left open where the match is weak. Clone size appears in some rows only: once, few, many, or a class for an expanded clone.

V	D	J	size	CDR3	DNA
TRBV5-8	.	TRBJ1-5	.	CASSYGKQVLRGNQPQHF	TGTGCCAGCAGCTATGGGAAACAGGTTCTCAGAGGCAATCAGCCCCAGCATTTT
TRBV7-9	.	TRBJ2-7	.	CASTSPGAGDEQYF	TGTGCCAGCACCTCCCCCGGGGCGGGCGACGAGCAGTACTTC
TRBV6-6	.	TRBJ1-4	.	CASSPGGLNEKLFF	TGTGCCAGCAGCCCGGGCGGACTTAATGAAAAACTGTTTTTT
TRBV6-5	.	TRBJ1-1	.	CAAKIGTANTEAFF	TGTGCCGCAAAGATAGGGACGGCGAACACTGAAGCTTTCTTT
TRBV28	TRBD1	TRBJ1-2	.	CASRPTGAYGYTF	TGTGCCAGCAGGCCTACAGGGGCCTATGGCTACACCTTC
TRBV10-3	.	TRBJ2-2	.	CAISEGMNTGELFF	TGTGCCATCAGTGAAGGCATGAACACCGGGGAGCTGTTTTTT
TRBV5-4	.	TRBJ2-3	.	CASSNSMGTDTQYF	TGTGCCAGCAGCAATAGTATGGGCACAGATACGCAGTATTTT
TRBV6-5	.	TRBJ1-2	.	CASRDRWELGYTF	TGTGCCAGCAGGGACCGCTGGGAGTTGGGCTACACCTTC
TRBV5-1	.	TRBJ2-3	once	CASSRRGGETDTQYF	TGCGCCAGCAGCCGGCGTGGCGGGGAAACAGATACGCAGTATTTT
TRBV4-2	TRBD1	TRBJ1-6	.	CASSQGNRGIYNSPLHF	TGTGCCAGCAGCCAAGGAAACAGGGGAATCTATAATTCACCCCTCCACTTT
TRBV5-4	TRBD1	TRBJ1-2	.	CASSFSGGAGGYTF	TGTGCCAGCAGCTTTTCAGGGGGCGCAGGTGGCTACACCTTC
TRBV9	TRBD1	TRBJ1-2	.	CASSSRTGDYYGYTF	TGTGCCAGCAGCTCCCGGACAGGGGACTACTATGGCTACACCTTC
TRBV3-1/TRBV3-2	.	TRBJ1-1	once	CASIGSDWNTEAFF	TGTGCCAGCATTGGGAGTGATTGGAACACTGAAGCTTTCTTT
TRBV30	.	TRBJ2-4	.	CAWKETSAKNIQYF	TGTGCCTGGAAGGAAACCTCCGCCAAAAACATTCAGTACTTC
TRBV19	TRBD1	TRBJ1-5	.	CASTTIGTRGSPQPQHF	TGTGCCAGTACAACTATTGGTACCAGGGGGTCCCCTCAGCCCCAGCATTTT
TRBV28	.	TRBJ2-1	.	CASSSRRNEQFF	TGTGCCAGCAGTTCCCGCAGGAATGAGCAGTTCTTC
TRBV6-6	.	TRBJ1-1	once	CASSPVGNTEAFF	TGTGCCAGCTCCCCGGTCGGGAACACTGAAGCTTTCTTT
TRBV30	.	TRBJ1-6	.	CAWTGQPNSPLHF	TGTGCCTGGACTGGACAACCTAATTCACCCCTCCACTTT
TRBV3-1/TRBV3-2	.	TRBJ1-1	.	CASSRILGKNTEAFF	TGTGCCAGCAGCCGAATTCTAGGTAAGAACACTGAAGCTTTCTTT
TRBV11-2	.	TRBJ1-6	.	CASSLAIGSSPLHF	TGTGCCAGCAGCCTAGCAATCGGCTCTTCACCCCTCCACTTT
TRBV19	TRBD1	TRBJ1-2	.	CASSPGTGGLYGYTF	TGTGCCAGTAGCCCCGGTACAGGGGGCCTCTATGGCTACACCTTC
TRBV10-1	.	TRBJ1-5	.	CASSDPSRHLNQPQHF	TGCGCCAGCAGTGACCCGAGTAGGCACCTCAATCAGCCCCAGCATTTT
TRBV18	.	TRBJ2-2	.	CASSPPGQTGELFF	TGTGCCAGCTCACCACCGGGGCAGACCGGGGAGCTGTTTTTT
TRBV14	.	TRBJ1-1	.	CASSHLRGSEAFF	TGTGCCAGCAGCCATTTGAGAGGGTCTGAAGCTTTCTTT
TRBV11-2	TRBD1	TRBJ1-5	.	CASSARTGKDQPQHF	TGTGCCAGCAGCGCCCGGACAGGGAAGGATCAGCCCCAGCATTTT
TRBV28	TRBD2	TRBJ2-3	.	CASSFPLAGAEYF	TGTGCCAGCAGTTTCCCCTTAGCGGGGGCGGAGTATTTT
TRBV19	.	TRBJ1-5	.	CASSMTFSNQPQHF	TGTGCCAGTAGTATGACATTTAGCAATCAGCCCCAGCATTTT
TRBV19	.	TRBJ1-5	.	CASSIGRGSSNQPQHF	TGTGCCAGTAGTATAGGAAGGGGATCTAGCAATCAGCCCCAGCATTTT
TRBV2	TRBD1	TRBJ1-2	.	CASSASTGDYGYTF	TGTGCCAGCAGTGCCTCAACAGGGGACTATGGCTACACCTTC
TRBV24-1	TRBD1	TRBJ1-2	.	CATSDPKTGGIGYTF	TGTGCCACCAGTGACCCTAAGACAGGGGGCATTGGCTACACCTTC
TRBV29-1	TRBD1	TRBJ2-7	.	CSGAGDRDYEQYF	TGCAGCGGGGCGGGTGACAGGGACTACGAGCAGTACTTC
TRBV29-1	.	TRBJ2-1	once	CSLVWGTEQFF	TGCAGCCTCGTATGGGGGACCGAGCAGTTCTTC
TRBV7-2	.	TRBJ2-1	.	CASSPAASSYNEQFF	TGTGCCAGCAGCCCGGCCGCTAGCTCCTACAATGAGCAGTTCTTC
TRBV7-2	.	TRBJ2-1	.	CASSLFGFGPLSSYNEQFF	TGTGCCAGCAGCTTATTCGGTTTCGGCCCTTTGAGCTCCTACAATGAGCAGTTCTTC
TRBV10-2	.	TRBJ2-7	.	CASSEGMGGYEQYF	TGCGCCAGCAGTGAGGGGATGGGTGGATACGAGCAGTACTTC
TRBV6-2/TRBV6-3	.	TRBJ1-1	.	CASSPTENTEAFF	TGTGCCAGCAGCCCCACCGAGAACACTGAAGCTTTCTTT
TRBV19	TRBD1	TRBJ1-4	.	CASRVVGGGEKLFF	TGTGCCAGTAGGGTCGTAGGGGGCGGTGAAAAACTGTTTTTT
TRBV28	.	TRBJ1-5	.	CASTGGGGPPHQPQHF	TGTGCCAGCACCGGGGGCGGGGGCCCTCCCCATCAGCCCCAGCATTTT
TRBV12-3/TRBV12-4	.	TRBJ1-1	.	CASSYRDVGAFF	TGTGCCAGCAGTTACAGGGATGTAGGAGCTTTCTTT
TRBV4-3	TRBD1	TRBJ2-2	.	CASSPFGTGDTGELFF	TGCGCCAGCAGCCCCTTCGGGACAGGGGACACCGGGGAGCTGTTTTTT
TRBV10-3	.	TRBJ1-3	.	CAIREDSGNTIYF	TGTGCCATCCGGGAAGACTCTGGAAACACCATATATTTT
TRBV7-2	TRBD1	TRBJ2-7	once	CASSLGTGGADEQYF	TGTGCCAGCAGCTTAGGGACAGGGGGCGCGGACGAGCAGTACTTC
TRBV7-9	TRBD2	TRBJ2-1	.	CASSQGWGGEYNEQFF	TGTGCCAGCAGCCAAGGTTGGGGAGGGGAATACAATGAGCAGTTCTTC
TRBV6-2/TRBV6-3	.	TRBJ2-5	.	CASSPRGVQYF	TGTGCCAGCAGCCCCAGGGGCGTCCAGTACTTC
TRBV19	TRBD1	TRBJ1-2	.	CASSIRQGDYYGYTF	TGTGCCAGTAGTATAAGGCAGGGGGACTACTATGGCTACACCTTC
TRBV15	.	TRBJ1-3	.	CATSRDKGGLKLGNTIYF	TGTGCCACCAGCAGAGATAAAGGGGGGCTGAAGTTAGGAAACACCATATATTTT
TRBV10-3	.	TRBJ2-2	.	CAISESVGGRTGELFF	TGTGCCATCAGTGAGTCTGTGGGGGGGCGCACCGGGGAGCTGTTTTTT